This TCR beta chain came from a study of Graves' ophthalmopathy and Graves' hyperthyroidism. The CDR3 is made up of 16 amino acids. V lost 5 bases to trimming and J lost 1 base, with 17 bases between them. This clonotype was counted at least ten times. Its antigen is as yet unknown. The TCR beta CDR3 regions underwent amplification from RNA transcripts. Amplification began with first-round RT-PCR using HTBI primers, then second-round multiplex PCR was performed. In TCRdb, the multiplex PCR reads were re-called with MiXCR into one record per CDR3 protein. The sample consists of about 400,000 distinct CDR3 sequences, approximately 20% of them appearing once. Overall study findings and caveats: For predicting ophthalmopathy progression, the model had roughly 70% sensitivity and 72% to 85% specificity. Detected in blood as well were most expanded thyroid clonotypes with frequency above 0.001. Using 13 signatures, a model distinguished ophthalmopathy from stable hyperthyroidism, reaching about 89% sensitivity and 70% to 83% specificity.

The sequenced sample was peripheral blood. The rearrangement uses TRBV12-3 or TRBV12-4 and TRBJ2-5; possibly TRBD2 for D (6 bases). The receptor comes from a woman aged 18 to 35 with Graves' ophthalmopathy. CDR3 region: CASSPPGTDFQETQYF. DNA of the CDR3: TGTGCCAGCAGTCCTCCCGGGACTGATTTCCAAGAGACCCAGTACTTC.